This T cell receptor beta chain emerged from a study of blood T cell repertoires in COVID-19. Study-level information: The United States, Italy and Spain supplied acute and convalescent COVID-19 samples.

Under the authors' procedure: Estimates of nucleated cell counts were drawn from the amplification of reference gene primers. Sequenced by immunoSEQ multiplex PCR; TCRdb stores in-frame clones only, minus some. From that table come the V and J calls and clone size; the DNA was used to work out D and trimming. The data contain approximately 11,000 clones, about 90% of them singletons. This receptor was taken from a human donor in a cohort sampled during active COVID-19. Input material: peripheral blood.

CDR3 sequence (DNA): TGTGCCAGCAGCGTTAGCGGGGGGATCTACAATGAGCAGTTCTTC. Its protein product is CASSVSGGIYNEQFF. The V and J genes are TRBV9 and TRBJ2-1, with 10 bases that match TRBD2. The V and J ends lost 2 bases and 3 bases, in that order; junction bases with no gene match: 2. The germline CDR1 and CDR2 sequences are SGDLS and YYNGEE. This CDR3 has 15 residues. The full variable domain, its missing parts supplied by reference TRBV9 and TRBJ2-1, is DSGVTQTPKHLITATGQRVTLRCSPRSGDLSVYWYQQSLDQGLQFLIQYYNGEERAKGNILERFSAQQFPDLHSELNLSSLELGDSALYFCASSVSGGIYNEQFFGPGTRLTVL.